The rows below give T cell receptor beta chains drawn from one sample of a study of blood T cell repertoires in COVID-19. The repertoire was sequenced with immunoSEQ multiplex PCR; TCRdb's copy has only in-frame clones and lacks some. The sample yields some 50,000 clones, around nine tenths seen once. Sequencing input: peripheral blood. These receptors were obtained from a man in his forties with acute or convalescent COVID-19. Both conserved end residues are part of each CDR3. Fields, in order: D gene, J gene, V gene, clone size, CDR3 DNA, CDR3 protein. A D gene is named only where the DNA matches it firmly. Clone size is stated in some rows and not others, as once, few, many or a class when expanded.

D gene: TRBD1
J gene: TRBJ2-1
V gene: TRBV11-2
clone size: -
CDR3 DNA: TGTGCCAGCAGCCTCTCGACAGGGGCGATATACAATGAGCAGTTCTTC
CDR3 protein: CASSLSTGAIYNEQFF

D gene: TRBD2
J gene: TRBJ2-1
V gene: TRBV3-1/TRBV3-2
clone size: -
CDR3 DNA: TGTGCCAGCAGCCTCAAGTCCAGCGGGAGGAGGAATGAGCAGTTCTTC
CDR3 protein: CASSLKSSGRRNEQFF

D gene: TRBD1
J gene: TRBJ2-3
V gene: TRBV30
clone size: -
CDR3 DNA: TGTGCCTGGACAAGGGACAGGGTCGATACGCAGTATTTT
CDR3 protein: CAWTRDRVDTQYF

D gene: TRBD1
J gene: TRBJ2-1
V gene: TRBV11-3
clone size: -
CDR3 DNA: TGTGCCAGCAGCTCCCCGGGACAGGGACGCAATGAGCAGTTCTTC
CDR3 protein: CASSSPGQGRNEQFF

D gene: TRBD1
J gene: TRBJ1-2
V gene: TRBV6-6
clone size: -
CDR3 DNA: TGTGCCAGCACCCCAGAAAGGACAGGGATAAACTATGGCTACACCTTC
CDR3 protein: CASTPERTGINYGYTF

D gene: TRBD1
J gene: TRBJ2-7
V gene: TRBV7-9
clone size: -
CDR3 DNA: TGTGCCAGCAGCCCCTCGGGACAGGGCTACGAGCAGTACTTC
CDR3 protein: CASSPSGQGYEQYF

D gene: TRBD2
J gene: TRBJ2-1
V gene: TRBV29-1
clone size: -
CDR3 DNA: TGCAGCGTTGGGGGGACTAGCCGGTTCAATGAGCAGTTCTTC
CDR3 protein: CSVGGTSRFNEQFF

D gene: TRBD2
J gene: TRBJ2-7
V gene: TRBV7-9
clone size: -
CDR3 DNA: TGTGCCACCGGAGGCGGGGGGAACTACGAGCAGTACTTC
CDR3 protein: CATGGGGNYEQYF

D gene: TRBD2
J gene: TRBJ2-2
V gene: TRBV9
clone size: -
CDR3 DNA: TGTGCCAGCAGTAGAAGAGGGACTAGCGGGAGCGCGGGGTCCGGGGAGCTGTTTTTT
CDR3 protein: CASSRRGTSGSAGSGELFF

D gene: TRBD2
J gene: TRBJ2-2
V gene: TRBV9
clone size: -
CDR3 DNA: TGTGCCAGCAGCGGTCGGACTAGCGGGAGTCTAGGGGAGCTGTTTTTT
CDR3 protein: CASSGRTSGSLGELFF

D gene: -
J gene: TRBJ2-1
V gene: TRBV25-1
clone size: -
CDR3 DNA: TGTGCCAGCAGTGTAACCCGGGTCCAAGGAGGGAATGAGCAGTTCTTC
CDR3 protein: CASSVTRVQGGNEQFF

D gene: TRBD2
J gene: TRBJ2-7
V gene: TRBV6-2/TRBV6-3
clone size: few
CDR3 DNA: TGTGCCAGCAGTTTTCAGGTCGTAGCGGGGAACGAGCAGTACTTC
CDR3 protein: CASSFQVVAGNEQYF

D gene: -
J gene: TRBJ1-6
V gene: TRBV7-9
clone size: -
CDR3 DNA: TGTGCCAGCAGCTTAGCGGGGGGGCCCAATTCACCCCTCCACTTT
CDR3 protein: CASSLAGGPNSPLHF

D gene: -
J gene: TRBJ1-1
V gene: TRBV6-5
clone size: once
CDR3 DNA: TGTGCCAGCAGTTACCCGCCCGGACAGTTGAACACTGAAGCTTTCTTT
CDR3 protein: CASSYPPGQLNTEAFF

D gene: -
J gene: TRBJ1-6
V gene: TRBV2
clone size: -
CDR3 DNA: TGTGCCAGCAGTGAATCGTCGGGACTCTATAATTCACCCCTCCACTTT
CDR3 protein: CASSESSGLYNSPLHF

D gene: TRBD1
J gene: TRBJ1-6
V gene: TRBV6-1
clone size: -
CDR3 DNA: TGTGCCAGCAGTGAGGGGGACAGGGGTAATTCACCCCTCCACTTT
CDR3 protein: CASSEGDRGNSPLHF

D gene: TRBD1
J gene: TRBJ2-7
V gene: TRBV7-8
clone size: -
CDR3 DNA: TGTGCCAGCAGCTTAGTTAAAGGGGGCCACGAGCAGTACTTC
CDR3 protein: CASSLVKGGHEQYF

D gene: TRBD2
J gene: TRBJ2-7
V gene: TRBV7-8
clone size: -
CDR3 DNA: TGTGCCAGCAGCTTATTGGGGGGTAGCGGGACGTACGAGCAGTACTTC
CDR3 protein: CASSLLGGSGTYEQYF

D gene: TRBD1
J gene: TRBJ1-2
V gene: TRBV19
clone size: -
CDR3 DNA: TGTGCCAGCCTGGCTTCCACAGGGGGAAACTATGGCTACACCTTC
CDR3 protein: CASLASTGGNYGYTF

D gene: TRBD1
J gene: TRBJ1-2
V gene: TRBV3-1/TRBV3-2
clone size: -
CDR3 DNA: TGTGCCAGCGGTGACAGGGGTCTTACGGGCTACACCTTC
CDR3 protein: CASGDRGLTGYTF

D gene: TRBD1
J gene: TRBJ1-1
V gene: TRBV11-3
clone size: -
CDR3 DNA: TGTGCCAGCAGCCAACACAGGGGACAGAACACTGAAGCTTTCTTT
CDR3 protein: CASSQHRGQNTEAFF

D gene: -
J gene: TRBJ2-7
V gene: TRBV2
clone size: -
CDR3 DNA: TGTGCCAGCAAGGGGGACAACTCCTACGAGCAGTACTTC
CDR3 protein: CASKGDNSYEQYF

D gene: -
J gene: TRBJ2-7
V gene: TRBV11-2
clone size: -
CDR3 DNA: TGTGCCAGCAGCCCAGGGGATAGCTCCTACGAGCAGTACTTC
CDR3 protein: CASSPGDSSYEQYF

D gene: TRBD1
J gene: TRBJ1-5
V gene: TRBV2
clone size: -
CDR3 DNA: TGTGCCAGCACAGGGCAGGGGGCTTATCAGCCCCAGCATTTT
CDR3 protein: CASTGQGAYQPQHF

D gene: -
J gene: TRBJ1-6
V gene: TRBV6-1
clone size: -
CDR3 DNA: TGTGCCAGCAGTGAGGGAGGATACTATAATTCACCCCTCCACTTT
CDR3 protein: CASSEGGYYNSPLHF

D gene: -
J gene: TRBJ1-1
V gene: TRBV6-2/TRBV6-3
clone size: -
CDR3 DNA: TGTGCCAGCAGTTCCGGGTCGATGGGTCACACTGAAGCTTTCTTT
CDR3 protein: CASSSGSMGHTEAFF

D gene: -
J gene: TRBJ1-2
V gene: TRBV6-6
clone size: -
CDR3 DNA: TGTGCCAGCAGTGCCCCGGGACTAGGGTATGGCTACACCTTC
CDR3 protein: CASSAPGLGYGYTF

D gene: TRBD2
J gene: TRBJ2-1
V gene: TRBV24-1
clone size: -
CDR3 DNA: TGTGCCACCAGTGATTCTAGCGGGAGGGCCAACAATGAGCAGTTCTTC
CDR3 protein: CATSDSSGRANNEQFF

D gene: -
J gene: TRBJ1-2
V gene: TRBV28
clone size: few
CDR3 DNA: TGTGCCAGCAGGGGCTCCGGGGTAGGGTATGGCTACACCTTC
CDR3 protein: CASRGSGVGYGYTF

D gene: TRBD1
J gene: TRBJ1-1
V gene: TRBV20-1
clone size: -
CDR3 DNA: TGCAGTGCTAGTCGGGGGACAGGGGTGAACACTGAAGCTTTCTTT
CDR3 protein: CSASRGTGVNTEAFF

D gene: TRBD1
J gene: TRBJ2-5
V gene: TRBV4-1
clone size: -
CDR3 DNA: TGCGCCAGCAGCCCGACAGGGCTCCCAGAGACCCAGTACTTC
CDR3 protein: CASSPTGLPETQYF

D gene: -
J gene: TRBJ2-1
V gene: TRBV5-1
clone size: -
CDR3 DNA: TGCGCCAGCAGCCCACCCGCGGCGGGGCAAAACAATGAGCAGTTCTTC
CDR3 protein: CASSPPAAGQNNEQFF

D gene: TRBD1
J gene: TRBJ2-7
V gene: TRBV6-5
clone size: -
CDR3 DNA: TGTGCCAGCAGTTACTCTGGACAGGGGGCCTACGAGCAGTACTTC
CDR3 protein: CASSYSGQGAYEQYF